What follows describes a single TCR beta chain. TCRdb's copy holds only in-frame clones and misses some; the assay was immunoSEQ multiplex PCR. Of under 200,000 clones listed, around 86% are singletons. This CDR3 is built from 19 residues. The source of the sample is a study of blood T cell repertoires in COVID-19. The sample was peripheral blood. The V call is TRBV12-2, the J call TRBJ1-5; TRBD1 is the table's D call, not checked against the DNA. TRBV12-2 is noted as a pseudogene. The receptor was derived from a man between 65 and 85 years old with acute or convalescent COVID-19. The CDR3 loop is CASRLGPGTGQEDNQPQHF. CDR3 bases: TGTGCAAGTCGCTTAGGGCCGGGGACGGGACAGGAAGACAATCAGCCCCAGCATTTT.